Listed below are T cell receptor beta chains from one sample, sequenced in a study of CD8 T cells in ankylosing spondylitis. TCRdb analysed the 5' RACE reads with MiXCR anew, one entry per CDR3 protein. The table has 350,000 to 400,000 distinct CDR3 sequences, 20% to 25% seen once. Sequenced material: blood, either unsorted or a sorted T cell fraction (not recorded which). The receptors derive from a male donor with ankylosing spondylitis or in good health (not recorded which). The CDR3 runs from the conserved cysteine through the conserved F or W. D genes are given only for firm matches. Clone size is stated in some rows and not others, as once, few, many or a class when expanded.

v_gene	j_gene	abundance	d_gene	CDR3aa	CDR3nt
TRBV20-1	TRBJ2-6	many	-	CSAPVSSGANVLTF	TGCAGTGCTCCCGTTAGCTCTGGGGCCAACGTCCTGACTTTC
TRBV3-1	TRBJ2-7	-	TRBD1	CASSQEGFDRGYEQYF	TGTGCCAGCAGCCAAGAAGGGTTCGACAGGGGCTACGAGCAGTACTTC
TRBV27	TRBJ2-1	-	TRBD1	CASSPGTGIGNEQFF	TGTGCCAGCAGTCCTGGGACAGGGATCGGCAATGAGCAGTTCTTC
TRBV5-1	TRBJ2-7	few	-	CASSLSQGSEQYF	TGCGCCAGCAGCTTGTCCCAGGGATCCGAGCAGTACTTC
TRBV12-3/TRBV12-4	TRBJ2-3	-	-	CASSLSLASTDTQYF	TGTGCCAGCAGTTTATCCCTAGCCAGCACAGATACGCAGTATTTT
TRBV30	TRBJ1-1	few	-	CAWSVGYTEAFF	TGTGCCTGGAGTGTGGGCTACACTGAAGCTTTCTTT
TRBV11-2	TRBJ2-4	few	-	CASTHSLLAKNIQYF	TGTGCCAGCACCCATAGTCTTCTAGCCAAAAACATTCAGTACTTC
TRBV7-9	TRBJ2-7	-	-	CASSSESQPEQYF	TGTGCCAGCAGCTCGGAGTCCCAACCGGAGCAGTACTTC
TRBV12-3/TRBV12-4	TRBJ2-1	many	-	CASSLSRGNEQFF	TGTGCCAGCAGTTTAAGCAGGGGCAATGAGCAGTTCTTC
TRBV18	TRBJ2-1	few	-	CASSDSALNEQFF	TGTGCCAGCTCAGACAGCGCCCTCAATGAGCAGTTCTTC
TRBV28	TRBJ2-3	-	TRBD2	CASTQLADSTDTQYF	TGTGCCAGCACCCAACTAGCGGACAGCACAGATACGCAGTATTTT
TRBV7-9	TRBJ2-5	few	-	CASSQPGMQETQYF	TGTGCCAGCAGCCAGCCGGGAATGCAAGAGACCCAGTACTTC
TRBV4-2	TRBJ2-4	few	-	CASSQDPQVWQYF	TGTGCCAGCAGCCAAGACCCCCAGGTTTGGCAGTACTTC
TRBV2	TRBJ2-2	-	-	CASTKSRLGTGELFF	TGTGCCAGCACTAAATCCCGGTTAGGGACCGGGGAGCTGTTTTTT
TRBV2	TRBJ2-5	-	-	CASSDRRALQETQYF	TGTGCCAGCAGTGATCGGCGGGCCCTGCAAGAGACCCAGTACTTC
TRBV30	TRBJ2-1	-	TRBD2	CAWGSGASSYNEQFF	TGTGCCTGGGGTAGCGGGGCGAGCTCCTACAATGAGCAGTTCTTC
TRBV6-5	TRBJ2-5	-	-	CASSYSEWGTGRETQYF	TGTGCCAGCAGTTACTCGGAATGGGGGACGGGCCGAGAGACCCAGTACTTC
TRBV7-6	TRBJ1-5	-	TRBD1	CASSQGVSGNQPQHF	TGTGCCAGCAGCCAGGGGGTATCGGGCAATCAGCCCCAGCATTTT
TRBV28	TRBJ2-2	few	-	CASRPRYLKSTGELFF	TGTGCCAGCAGACCTAGGTATCTCAAATCAACCGGGGAGCTGTTTTTT
TRBV12-3/TRBV12-4	TRBJ1-3	few	-	CASRWDMGNTIYF	TGTGCCAGCAGATGGGACATGGGAAACACCATATATTTT
TRBV12-3/TRBV12-4	TRBJ1-6	few	-	CASTQGDASYNSPLHF	TGTGCCAGCACACAAGGCGACGCTTCCTATAATTCACCCCTCCACTTT
TRBV6-5	TRBJ2-3	few	-	CASSYSFREGTDTQYF	TGTGCCAGCAGTTACTCGTTTCGGGAAGGCACAGATACGCAGTATTTT
TRBV12-3/TRBV12-4	TRBJ1-5	-	-	CASRQGFSLNQPQHF	TGTGCCAGCAGGCAGGGTTTCTCTTTGAATCAGCCCCAGCATTTT
TRBV29-1	TRBJ2-2	few	-	CSVVSGRTGELFF	TGCAGCGTTGTCTCGGGCCGTACCGGGGAGCTGTTTTTT